One sample yielded the 22 T cell receptor beta chains listed below, sequenced in a study of shared clonotypes between healthy human individuals. Produced via immunoSEQ multiplex PCR; TCRdb's table is partial and in-frame only. The table has fewer than 3 million clones, 85% to 95% seen once; the top ten hold approximately 0.41%. Sequenced: naive CD4+ T cells from PBMCs. Subset denoted: CD45RA+ positively selected. The receptors come from a young man in good health. Some clones in this sample may be carry-over from other donors' samples.

The J gene is TRBJ2-2, the V gene TRBV5-4; tentatively, D is TRBD1 or TRBD2 (5 bases each). The V end was cut by 3 bases, the J end by 2 bases, with 11 bases between. The CDR3 has 15 residues. The germline gives CDR1 SGHNT, CDR2 YYREEE (reference sequence). CDR3 DNA sequence: TGTGCCAGCAGCTCCGGGACCACCAACACCGGGGAGCTGTTTTTT. It specifies CASSSGTTNTGELFF. The full variable domain, rest sourced from reference TRBV5-4 and TRBJ2-2, is ETGVTQSPTHLIKTRGQQVTLRCSSQSGHNTVSWYQQALGQGPQFIFQYYREEENGRGNFPPRFSGLQFPNYSSELNVNALELDDSALYLCASSSGTTNTGELFFGEGSRLTVL.

The chain recombines TRBV4-2 with TRBJ2-1; 12 nucleotides match TRBD2. J gave up 3 bases and V 4 bases, and 7 bases lay outside the gene matches. This CDR3 region has 17 residues. Per germline, CDR1 LGHNA and CDR2 YNFKEQ. In DNA form, the CDR3 reads TGTGCCAGCAGCCCTCAGACTAGCGGGAGACTCTACAATGAGCAGTTCTTC. As protein: CASSPQTSGRLYNEQFF.

Details on this clone: The same CDR3 arises from other DNA sequences in this sample as well. This chain joins TRBV5-1 and TRBJ2-7; D is ambiguous. Per germline, CDR1 SGHRS and CDR2 YFSETQ. Deletions cut 5 bases from V and 2 bases from J, with 8 bases between. The CDR3 extends over 12 amino acids. CDR3 sequence (DNA): TGCGCCAGCAGTACGGGTGCCTACGAGCAGTACTTC. This sequence encodes CASSTGAYEQYF.

In regard to this clone: The germline gene is not matched at one end of the junction; a read error may be the cause. J is TRBJ2-5 and V is TRBV5-1; 7 nucleotides align to TRBD1. CDR1 and CDR2 from the germline V gene are SGHRS and YFSETQ. This CDR3 spans 14 amino acids. The chain's CDR3 is CASSLGDSQTFRNF. DNA of the CDR3: TGCGCCAGCAGCTTGGGGGACAGCCAAACCTTTAGGAACTTC. Using reference TRBV5-1 and TRBJ2-5 for the parts outside the CDR3, the full variable domain is KAGVTQTPRYLIKTRGQQVTLSCSPISGHRSVSWYQQTPGQGLQFLFEYFSETQRNKGNFPGRFSGRQFSNSRSEMNVSTLELGDSALYLCASSLGDSQTFRNFGPGTRLLVL.

CDR3 sequence: CATSRDLRFSNYGYTF. CDR3 sequence (DNA): TGTGCCACCAGCAGAGATCTCAGATTTTCTAACTATGGCTACACCTTC. V is TRBV15 and J is TRBJ1-2; D unresolved. The ends were cut back, 0 bases at V and 0 bases at J, with 11 bases in the middle. Germline values: CDR1 LNHNV, CDR2 YYDKDF (reference sequence). This CDR3 comprises 16 residues.

With regard to this clone: Within the sample, other DNA sequences also encode this same CDR3. The rearrangement links TRBV7-9 to TRBJ2-7, with a tentative D call TRBD1 (6 bases). This CDR3 contains 12 residues. Trimming removed 4 bases at V and 4 bases at J, with 8 bases between. Per germline, CDR1 SEHNR and CDR2 FQNEAQ (reference sequence). CDR3 in amino acids: CASSSQGYEQYF. The CDR3 nucleotides read TGTGCCAGCAGCTCACAGGGTTACGAGCAGTACTTC.

This clone was detected only once. The chain carries TRBV5-4 and TRBJ1-2; D ambiguous. CDR3 length: 15 residues. Germline-derived CDR1 and CDR2 are SGHNT and YYREEE (reference sequence). Deletions cut 0 bases from V and 7 bases from J, with 16 bases between. The CDR3: CASSLENPMWRGYTF. CDR3 sequence (DNA): TGTGCCAGCAGCTTGGAGAACCCCATGTGGCGTGGCTACACCTTC.

Points on this clone: Other DNA sequences from this sample encode an identical CDR3 as well. The rearrangement uses TRBV5-1 and TRBJ2-3; D call uncertain. The CDR3 loop spans 13 amino acids. Per germline, CDR1 SGHRS and CDR2 YFSETQ. The V end lost 0 bases, the J end lost 4 bases, and 6 bases lay between the germline ends. This CDR3 is CASSLEVPDTQYF. The CDR3 DNA reads TGCGCCAGCAGCTTGGAGGTTCCAGATACGCAGTATTTT.

This clone is a singleton in its sample. The J gene is TRBJ1-6, the V gene TRBV5-4; unclear D gene. Germline lookup yields CDR1 SGHNT and CDR2 YYREEE (reference sequence). The CDR3 contains 14 residues. V was trimmed by 4 bases and J by 10 bases, leaving 15 bases between them. Here the CDR3 reads CASSTHLVWSPLHF. The CDR3 region has the DNA TGTGCCAGCAGCACACACCTTGTTTGGTCACCCCTCCACTTT.

V and J are TRBV9 and TRBJ2-2, with D tentatively TRBD2 (6 bases). The CDR3 loop spans 14 amino acids. The ends were cut back, 4 bases at V and 6 bases at J, with 13 bases in the middle. Germline V gene sequence: CDR1 SGDLS, CDR2 YYNGEE. The CDR3 protein is CASSPRTNAGELFF. CDR3 DNA: TGTGCCAGCAGCCCCAGGACTAACGCCGGGGAGCTGTTTTTT.

This clone was counted once. CDR3 amino acids: CASGLGVTYEQFF. As DNA, the CDR3 is TGTGCTAGTGGTTTGGGAGTTACGTATGAGCAGTTCTTC. This chain links TRBV12-5 with TRBJ2-1, with unresolved D. Between the trimmed V and J ends, which lost 1 base and 8 bases, there was a span of 9 bases. The CDR3 sequence is 13 residues long. Germline V CDR1 and CDR2: LGHNT, FRNRAP. Full variable domain (rest looked up from reference TRBV12-5 and TRBJ2-1): DARVTQTPRHKVTEMGQEVTMRCQPILGHNTVFWYRQTMMQGLELLAYFRNRAPLDDSGMPKDRFSAEMPDATLATLKIQPSEPRDSAVYFCASGLGVTYEQFFGPGTRLTVL.

The V and J genes are TRBV29-1 and TRBJ2-7; 7 bases line up with TRBD1. CDR3 length equals 14 residues. The trim removed 5 bases at V and 0 bases at J, leaving 7 bases unmatched. Germline assignment: CDR1 SQVTM and CDR2 ANQGSEA. DNA of the CDR3: TGCAGCGTTAGGTCTGACAGGGCCTCCTACGAGCAGTACTTC. Translating it yields CSVRSDRASYEQYF.

The rearrangement uses TRBV19 and TRBJ2-7; TRBD1 might be the D (5 bases). Trimming shortened V by 8 bases and J by 2 bases, and 19 bases separated the two germline ends. From germline, CDR1 is LNHDA and CDR2 SQIVND (reference sequence). The CDR3 contains 15 residues. The CDR3 region is CASSLGRGVAYEQYF. CDR3 in DNA: TGTGCCAGTTCTTTGGGTAGGGGCGTGGCCTACGAGCAGTACTTC.

The gene calls are TRBV18 and TRBJ2-7; 10 nucleotides agree with TRBD1. CDR1 and CDR2 from the germline V gene are KGHSH and LQKENI. The CDR3 length is 17 residues. V lost 1 base, J lost 6 bases, and 12 bases stayed unmatched. The CDR3 loop reads CASSPLGSGTGVREQYF. The CDR3 DNA is TGTGCCAGCTCACCACTCGGGTCCGGGACAGGGGTTCGCGAGCAGTACTTC. Supplemented by reference TRBV18 and TRBJ2-7, the full variable domain reads NAGVMQNPRHLVRRRGQEARLRCSPMKGHSHVYWYRQLPEEGLKFMVYLQKENIIDESGMPKERFSAEFPKEGPSILRIQQVVRGDSAAYFCASSPLGSGTGVREQYFGPGTRLTVT.

As regards this clone: Other DNA sequences in this specimen translate into the identical CDR3. The CDR3 nucleotides read TGTGCCAGCAGCCTACGGAACTATGGCTACACCTTC. Protein sequence: CASSLRNYGYTF. V and J are TRBV28 and TRBJ1-2; no reliable D call. V lost 6 bases and J 2 bases, leaving 7 bases between the germline ends. The CDR3 loop spans 12 amino acids. The germline V gene has CDR1 MDHEN and CDR2 SYDVKM.

This chain connects TRBV7-2 to TRBJ2-2, with 7 positions matching TRBD2. V trimming: 0 bases; J trimming: 6 bases; junction bases outside the gene matches: 4. The CDR3 length is 15 residues. CDR1 is SGHTA and CDR2 is FQGNSA in the germline V gene. The chain's CDR3 is CASSLAGRASGELFF. The DNA of the CDR3 is TGTGCCAGCAGCTTAGCGGGGAGGGCCTCCGGGGAGCTGTTTTTT.

The chain links TRBV28 to TRBJ1-2; D is ambiguous. Trimming took off 6 bases at V and 4 bases at J, with 6 bases between the two ends. The CDR3 contains 11 residues. CDR1 is MDHEN, CDR2 SYDVKM, per germline. CDR3 coding DNA: TGTGCCAGCAGGGGATTCTATGGCTACACCTTC. Encoded protein: CASRGFYGYTF.

With regard to this clone: The sample has other DNA sequences that encode this CDR3 too. This chain joins TRBV9 and TRBJ2-7, with no clear D. There are 13 residues in the CDR3. Deletions cut 0 bases from V and 6 bases from J, with 10 bases between. CDR1 and CDR2 from the germline V gene are SGDLS and YYNGEE. Here the CDR3 DNA reads TGTGCCAGCAGCGTAGCGGGCTATGGCGAGCAGTACTTC. Translated, it gives CASSVAGYGEQYF.

V is TRBV5-1 and J is TRBJ2-7; D ambiguous. The V gene lost 4 bases and the J gene lost 0 bases, with 11 bases spanning the gap. Germline loops: CDR1 SGHRS, CDR2 YFSETQ. The CDR3 is 14 amino acids. The CDR3 nucleotides are TGCGCCAGCAGCCCAATTATCAGCTCCTACGAGCAGTACTTC. Encoded protein: CASSPIISSYEQYF.

The rearrangement uses TRBV9 and TRBJ2-1, with a possible D match to TRBD2 (5 bases). CDR3 length: 12 residues. Between the trimmed V and J ends, which lost 4 bases and 10 bases, there was a span of 12 bases. Germline V CDR1 and CDR2: SGDLS, YYNGEE. CDR3 amino acids: CASSYGPGEQFF. As DNA, the CDR3 is TGTGCCAGCAGCTACGGGCCGGGAGAGCAGTTCTTC. Variable domain in full (rest from reference TRBV9 and TRBJ2-1): DSGVTQTPKHLITATGQRVTLRCSPRSGDLSVYWYQQSLDQGLQFLIQYYNGEERAKGNILERFSAQQFPDLHSELNLSSLELGDSALYFCASSYGPGEQFFGPGTRLTVL.

V gene TRBV5-4 combines with J gene TRBJ2-5; 9 positions match TRBD2. This CDR3 spans 15 amino acids. Unmatched junction bases numbered 5, after V lost 1 base and J lost 4 bases. Per germline, CDR1 SGHNT and CDR2 YYREEE (reference sequence). CDR3 residues: CASSLSGRRIETQYF. DNA of the CDR3: TGTGCCAGCAGCTTGAGCGGGAGGAGGATAGAGACCCAGTACTTC.

The chain links TRBV4-1 to TRBJ1-1; D unresolved. Trimming removed 1 base at V and 6 bases at J, with 18 bases between. Germline CDR1 and CDR2: MGHRA and YSYEKL. The CDR3 contains 16 residues. CDR3 sequence reads: CASSQGEFWADAEAFF. The CDR3 coding sequence is TGCGCCAGCAGCCAAGGAGAGTTTTGGGCAGACGCTGAAGCTTTCTTT.